This entry is about one T cell receptor beta chain. This sample was included in a study of blood T cell repertoires in COVID-19. Looking at the study overall: Sites in the United States, Italy and Spain provided acute and convalescent COVID-19 samples.

Under the authors' procedure: Reference gene primer amplification gave nucleated cell count estimates. Method: immunoSEQ multiplex PCR; TCRdb's copy keeps in-frame clones and lacks some. That table furnishes V, J and clone size, whereas the DNA furnished D and trimming. The table has 65,000 to 90,000 clones, 70% to 90% seen once. Sequenced input: peripheral blood. The TCR originated in a woman older than 75 with acute or convalescent COVID-19.

The CDR3 here is CASSFVGVEQFF. CDR3 DNA sequence: TGTGCCAGCAGTTTTGTCGGGGTTGAGCAGTTCTTC. The rearrangement joins TRBV6-1 to TRBJ2-1; tentatively, D is TRBD2 (5 bases). The CDR3 is 12 residues long. The V gene lost 5 bases and the J gene lost 9 bases, with 11 bases spanning the gap. Germline V lookup: CDR1 MNHNS, CDR2 SASEGT.